The T cell receptor beta chain described here comes from a study of response to subunit inactivated influenza vaccine. Study-wide results and limits: Authors suggested each seasonal influenza vaccination recruits few new T cells.

On this clonotype itself: Antigen: not known.

MiXCR, applied by TCRdb to the RT-PCR reads, yields one record per CDR3 protein. The top ten hold 9.5% to 13% of the sample, which has hundreds of thousands of distinct CDR3 sequences, 15% to 18% seen once. CDR3 length: 16 residues. Germline V gene sequence: CDR1 MNHEY, CDR2 SVGEGT. V was pared by 2 bases and J by 5 bases, with 7 bases of the junction left unmatched. The TCR originated in a man aged 45 to 65 who received an inactivated influenza vaccine. The chain links TRBV6-2 or TRBV6-3 to TRBJ2-1, with 9 positions matching TRBD1. Here the sequenced sample was PBMCs from blood, taken 11 to 12 days after vaccination. CDR3 protein: CASSYPTGGVDNEQFF. CDR3 nucleotide sequence: TGTGCCAGCAGTTACCCGACAGGGGGTGTCGACAATGAGCAGTTCTTC.